This paragraph covers one T cell receptor (beta chain) sequence. The CDR3 runs 15 residues. V shed 2 bases and J shed 1 base, with 12 bases lying between them. CDR1 is GTSNPN and CDR2 is SVGIG in the germline V gene (reference sequence). The sample is drawn from a study of cytomegalovirus exposure and HLA in healthy donors. Amplification used 60 Vbeta primers and 13 Jbeta primers. TCRdb's table, derived via immunoSEQ multiplex PCR, lists solely in-frame clones and lacks some. The sample's table shows tens of thousands of clones. The sequenced material came from PBMCs. The chain recombines TRBV30 with TRBJ1-5; D uncertain. This TCR was recovered from a male donor in good health and CMV-seronegative. The CDR3 DNA is TGTGCCTGGAGTATCAGGTGGAGGAGCAATCAGCCCCAGCATTTT. Translated, it gives CAWSIRWRSNQPQHF.